This T cell receptor (beta chain) was documented in a study of blood T cells in healthy people across ages. A second about 7 to 12 cycle PCR used barcoded and J-beta primers. TCRdb re-called the 5' RACE reads with MiXCR, one entry per CDR3 protein. The sample records 1.5 million to 2 million distinct CDR3 sequences, 28% being singletons. Points from the study as a whole: Compared with aged donors, long-lived donors showed fewer expanded clones, suggesting selection.

There are a few counts of this clonotype. Its antigen remains unidentified. The sequence was collected from a woman aged 25 to 39 in good health. The sample consisted of blood.

The CDR3 sequence is CASSPTGGLGDEQFF. The CDR3 region has the DNA TGTGCCAGCAGCCCTACAGGGGGCTTAGGCGATGAGCAGTTCTTC. V usage is TRBV6-5 and J usage is TRBJ2-1; 9 bases line up with TRBD1. J gave up 8 bases and V 6 bases, and 11 bases lay outside the gene matches. CDR3 length: 15 amino acids. CDR1 MNHEY and CDR2 SVGAGI come from the germline V gene.